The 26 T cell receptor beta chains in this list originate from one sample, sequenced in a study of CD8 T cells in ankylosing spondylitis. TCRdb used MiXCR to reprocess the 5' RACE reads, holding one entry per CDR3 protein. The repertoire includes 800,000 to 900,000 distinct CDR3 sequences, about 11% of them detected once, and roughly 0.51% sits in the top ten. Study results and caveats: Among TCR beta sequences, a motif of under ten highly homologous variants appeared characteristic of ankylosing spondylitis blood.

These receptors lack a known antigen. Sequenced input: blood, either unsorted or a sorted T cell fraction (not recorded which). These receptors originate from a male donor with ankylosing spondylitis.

The CDR3 DNA reads as TGTGCCAGCAGTTTAGGAGGAACAGGGGGTGTCTATGGCTACACCTTC. Translating gives CASSLGGTGGVYGYTF. The chain carries TRBV28 and TRBJ1-2; TRBD1 aligns across 8 bases. With V trimmed by 2 bases and J by 4 bases, 9 bases remained unmatched. Per the germline V gene, CDR1 is MDHEN and CDR2 is SYDVKM. The CDR3 is 16 amino acids.

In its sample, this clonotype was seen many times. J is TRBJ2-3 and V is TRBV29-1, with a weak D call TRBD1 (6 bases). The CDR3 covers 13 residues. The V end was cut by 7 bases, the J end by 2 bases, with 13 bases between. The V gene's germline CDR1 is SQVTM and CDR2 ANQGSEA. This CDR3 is CSARGRNTDTQYF. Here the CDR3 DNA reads TGCAGCGCCAGGGGCAGAAACACAGATACGCAGTATTTT.

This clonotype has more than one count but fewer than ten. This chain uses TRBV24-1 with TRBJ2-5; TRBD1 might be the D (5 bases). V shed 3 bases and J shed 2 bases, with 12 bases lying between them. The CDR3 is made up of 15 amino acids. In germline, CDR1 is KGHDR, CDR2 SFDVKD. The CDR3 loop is CATSDGVGAQETQYF. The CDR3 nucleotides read TGTGCCACCAGTGATGGTGTAGGGGCTCAAGAGACCCAGTACTTC.

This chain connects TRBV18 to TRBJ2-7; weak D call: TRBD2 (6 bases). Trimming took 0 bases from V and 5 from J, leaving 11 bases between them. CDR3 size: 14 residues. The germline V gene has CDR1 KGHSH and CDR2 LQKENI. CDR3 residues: CASSPPWGVHEQYF. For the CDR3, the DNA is TGTGCCAGCTCACCACCGTGGGGGGTCCACGAGCAGTACTTC.

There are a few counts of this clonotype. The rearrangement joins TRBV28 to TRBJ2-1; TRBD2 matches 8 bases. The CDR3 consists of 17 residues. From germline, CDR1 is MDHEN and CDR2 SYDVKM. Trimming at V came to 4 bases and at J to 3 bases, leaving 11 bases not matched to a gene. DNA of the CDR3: TGTGCCAGCAGTTCCCGTTCGGGGGGGCCTTACTACAATGAGCAGTTCTTC. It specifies CASSSRSGGPYYNEQFF. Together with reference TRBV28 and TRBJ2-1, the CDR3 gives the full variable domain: DVKVTQSSRYLVKRTGEKVFLECVQDMDHENMFWYRQDPGLGLRLIYFSYDVKMKEKGDIPEGYSVSREKKERFSLILESASTNQTSMYLCASSSRSGGPYYNEQFFGPGTRLTVL.

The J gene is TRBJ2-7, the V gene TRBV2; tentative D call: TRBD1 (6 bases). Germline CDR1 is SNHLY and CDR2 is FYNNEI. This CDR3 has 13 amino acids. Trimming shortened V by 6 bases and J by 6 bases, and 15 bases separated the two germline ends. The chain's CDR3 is CASRPPGVSEQYF. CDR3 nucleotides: TGTGCCAGCAGGCCCCCAGGGGTCTCCGAGCAGTACTTC. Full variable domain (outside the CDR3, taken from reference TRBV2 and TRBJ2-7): EPEVTQTPSHQVTQMGQEVILRCVPISNHLYFYWYRQILGQKVEFLVSFYNNEISEKSEIFDDQFSVERPDGSNFTLKIRSTKLEDSAMYFCASRPPGVSEQYFGPGTRLTVT.

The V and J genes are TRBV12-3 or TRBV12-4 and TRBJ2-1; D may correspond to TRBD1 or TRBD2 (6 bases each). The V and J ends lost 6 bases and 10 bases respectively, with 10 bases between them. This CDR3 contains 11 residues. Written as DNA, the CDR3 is TGTGCCAGCAGGAAAGGGGGGGAGCAGTTCTTC. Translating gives CASRKGGEQFF.

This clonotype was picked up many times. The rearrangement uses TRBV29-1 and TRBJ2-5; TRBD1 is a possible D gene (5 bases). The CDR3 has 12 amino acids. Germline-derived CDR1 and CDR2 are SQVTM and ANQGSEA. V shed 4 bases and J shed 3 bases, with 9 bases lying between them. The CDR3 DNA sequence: TGCAGCGTTGCTTCAGGGAAAGAGACCCAGTACTTC. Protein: CSVASGKETQYF. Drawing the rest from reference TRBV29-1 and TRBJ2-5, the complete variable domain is SAVISQKPSRDICQRGTSLTIQCQVDSQVTMMFWYRQQPGQSLTLIATANQGSEATYESGFVIDKFPISRPNLTFSTLTVSNMSPEDSSIYLCSVASGKETQYFGPGTRLLVL.

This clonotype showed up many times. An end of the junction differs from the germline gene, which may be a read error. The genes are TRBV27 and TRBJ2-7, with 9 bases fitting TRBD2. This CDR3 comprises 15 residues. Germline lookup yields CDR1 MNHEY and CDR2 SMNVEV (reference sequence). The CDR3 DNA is TGTGCCAGCAGCCCTATAGCGGGAGTCTCCCACGAGCAGTACTTC. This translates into CASSPIAGVSHEQYF.

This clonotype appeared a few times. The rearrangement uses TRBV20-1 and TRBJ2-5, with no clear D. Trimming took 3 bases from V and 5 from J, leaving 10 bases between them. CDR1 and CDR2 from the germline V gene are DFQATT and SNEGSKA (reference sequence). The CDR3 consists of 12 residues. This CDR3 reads CSARVPGETQYF. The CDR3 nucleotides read TGCAGTGCTAGGGTCCCCGGGGAGACCCAGTACTTC.

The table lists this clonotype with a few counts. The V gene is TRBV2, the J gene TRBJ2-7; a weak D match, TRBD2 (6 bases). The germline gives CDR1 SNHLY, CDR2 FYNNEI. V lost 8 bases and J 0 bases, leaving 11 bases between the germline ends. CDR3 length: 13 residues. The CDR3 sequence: CASGGVFSYEQYF. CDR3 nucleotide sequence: TGTGCCAGCGGCGGGGTATTCTCCTACGAGCAGTACTTC.

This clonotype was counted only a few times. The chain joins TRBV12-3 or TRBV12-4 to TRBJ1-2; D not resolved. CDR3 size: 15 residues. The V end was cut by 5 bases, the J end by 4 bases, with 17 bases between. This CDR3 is CASSTAGREGYGYTF. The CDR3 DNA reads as TGTGCCAGCAGTACGGCCGGACGAGAGGGCTATGGCTACACCTTC.

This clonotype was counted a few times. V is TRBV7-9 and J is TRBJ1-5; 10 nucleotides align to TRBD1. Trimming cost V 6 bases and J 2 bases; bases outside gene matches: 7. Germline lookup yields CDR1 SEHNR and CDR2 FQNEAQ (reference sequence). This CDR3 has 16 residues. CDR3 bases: TGTGCCAGCAGTAAGACAGGGGGCGTTGGCAATCAGCCCCAGCATTTT. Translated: CASSKTGGVGNQPQHF.

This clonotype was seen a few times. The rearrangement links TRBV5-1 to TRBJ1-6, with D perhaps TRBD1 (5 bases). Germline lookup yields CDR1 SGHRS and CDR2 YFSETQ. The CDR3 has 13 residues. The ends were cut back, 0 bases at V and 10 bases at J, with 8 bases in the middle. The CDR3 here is CASSLGQRSPLHF. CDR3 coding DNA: TGCGCCAGCAGCTTGGGACAGCGATCACCCCTCCACTTT.

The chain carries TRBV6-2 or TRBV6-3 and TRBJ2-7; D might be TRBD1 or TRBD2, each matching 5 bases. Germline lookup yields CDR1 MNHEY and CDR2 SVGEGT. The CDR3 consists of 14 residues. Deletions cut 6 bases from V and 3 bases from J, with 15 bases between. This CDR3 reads CASSRPGTLYEQYF. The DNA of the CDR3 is TGTGCCAGCAGCAGACCCGGGACCCTCTACGAGCAGTACTTC.

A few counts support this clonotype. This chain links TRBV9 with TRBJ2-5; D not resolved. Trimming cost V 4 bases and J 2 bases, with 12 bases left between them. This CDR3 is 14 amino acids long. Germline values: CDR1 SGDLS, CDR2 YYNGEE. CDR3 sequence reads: CASSRGPKQETQYF. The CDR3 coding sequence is TGTGCCAGCAGCAGAGGACCGAAGCAAGAGACCCAGTACTTC.

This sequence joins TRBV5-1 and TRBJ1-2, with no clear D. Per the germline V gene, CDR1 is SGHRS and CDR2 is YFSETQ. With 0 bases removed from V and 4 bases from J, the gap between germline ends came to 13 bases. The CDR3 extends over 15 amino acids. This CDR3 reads CASSLVGGRSYGYTF. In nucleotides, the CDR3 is TGCGCCAGCAGCTTGGTGGGAGGGAGAAGCTATGGCTACACCTTC.

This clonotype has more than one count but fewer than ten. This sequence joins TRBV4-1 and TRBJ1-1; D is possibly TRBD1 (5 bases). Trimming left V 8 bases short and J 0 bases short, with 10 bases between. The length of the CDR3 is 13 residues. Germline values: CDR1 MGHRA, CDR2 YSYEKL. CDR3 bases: TGCGCCAGCGGGGGAATTATGAACACTGAAGCTTTCTTT. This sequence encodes CASGGIMNTEAFF.

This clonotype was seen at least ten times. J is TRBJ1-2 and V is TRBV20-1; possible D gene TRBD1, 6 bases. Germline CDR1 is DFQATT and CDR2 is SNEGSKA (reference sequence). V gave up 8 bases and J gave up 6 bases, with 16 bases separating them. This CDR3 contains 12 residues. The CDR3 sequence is CSHIRGRDGYTF. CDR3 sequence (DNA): TGCAGTCACATCAGGGGTCGGGATGGCTACACCTTC.

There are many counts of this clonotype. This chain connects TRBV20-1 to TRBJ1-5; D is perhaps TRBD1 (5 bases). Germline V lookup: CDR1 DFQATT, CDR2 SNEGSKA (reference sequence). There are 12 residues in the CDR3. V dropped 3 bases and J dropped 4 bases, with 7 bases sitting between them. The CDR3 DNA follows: TGCAGTGCTAGGGGACCTAATCAGCCCCAGCATTTT. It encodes CSARGPNQPQHF.

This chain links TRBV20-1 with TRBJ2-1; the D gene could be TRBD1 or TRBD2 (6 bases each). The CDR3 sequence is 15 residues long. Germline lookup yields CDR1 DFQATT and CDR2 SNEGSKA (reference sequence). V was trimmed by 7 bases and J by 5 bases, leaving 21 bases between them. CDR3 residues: CSVARGPFDDNEQFF. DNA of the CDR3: TGCAGTGTCGCCCGGGGGCCGTTTGACGACAATGAGCAGTTCTTC.

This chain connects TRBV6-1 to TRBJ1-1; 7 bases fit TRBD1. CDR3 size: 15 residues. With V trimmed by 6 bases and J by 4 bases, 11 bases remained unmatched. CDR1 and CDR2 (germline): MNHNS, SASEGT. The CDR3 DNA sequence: TGTGCCAGCAGGCCCAGACAGGGTCGGGCCACTGAAGCTTTCTTT. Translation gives CASRPRQGRATEAFF.

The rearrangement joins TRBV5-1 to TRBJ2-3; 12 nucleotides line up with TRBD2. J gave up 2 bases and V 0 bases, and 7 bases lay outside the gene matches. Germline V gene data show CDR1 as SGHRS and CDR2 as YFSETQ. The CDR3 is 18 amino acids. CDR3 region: CASSLAGLAGGHTDTQYF. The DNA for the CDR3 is TGCGCCAGCAGCTTGGCCGGGCTAGCGGGGGGGCACACAGATACGCAGTATTTT.

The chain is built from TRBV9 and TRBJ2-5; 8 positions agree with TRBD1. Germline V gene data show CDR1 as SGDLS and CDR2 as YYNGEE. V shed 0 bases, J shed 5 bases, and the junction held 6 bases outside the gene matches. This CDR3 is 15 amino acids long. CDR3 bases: TGTGCCAGCAGCGTAGGGACAGGGTTTCCGGAGACCCAGTACTTC. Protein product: CASSVGTGFPETQYF.

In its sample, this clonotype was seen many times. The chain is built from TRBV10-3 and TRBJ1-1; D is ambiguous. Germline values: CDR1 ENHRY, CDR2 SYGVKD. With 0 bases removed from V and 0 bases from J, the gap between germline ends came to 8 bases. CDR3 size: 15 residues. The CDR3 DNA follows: TGTGCCATCAGTGAGTCGGCAGTCCTGAACACTGAAGCTTTCTTT. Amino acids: CAISESAVLNTEAFF.

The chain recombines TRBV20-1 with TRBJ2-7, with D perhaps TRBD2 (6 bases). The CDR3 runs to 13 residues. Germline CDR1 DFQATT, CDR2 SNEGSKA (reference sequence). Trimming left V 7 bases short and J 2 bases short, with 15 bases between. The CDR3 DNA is TGCAGTGGGGGAGGATATGCGGCCTACGAGCAGTACTTC. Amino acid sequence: CSGGGYAAYEQYF.